This TCR beta chain was observed in a study of monozygotic twins with inflammatory bowel disease. Germline V gene sequence: CDR1 LNHDA, CDR2 SQIVND (reference sequence). This CDR3 is built from 16 residues. TCRdb re-called the 5' RACE reads; one entry per CDR3 protein, DNA not given. This sample's table has 400,000 or so distinct CDR3 sequences. The material sequenced was blood. The chain couples TRBV19 to TRBJ2-3. The TCR sequence derives from a human donor with ulcerative colitis or Crohn's disease, or a healthy co-twin of an affected twin (not recorded which). CDR3 protein: CASSIGDFPSTDTQYF.